This entry is about one T cell receptor (beta chain). TCRdb's copy holds only in-frame clones and misses some; the assay was immunoSEQ multiplex PCR. The sample lists roughly 30,000 clones; around nine tenths were seen once. V dropped 6 bases and J dropped 5 bases, with 12 bases sitting between them. The CDR3 extends over 13 amino acids. CDR1 and CDR2 (germline): LNHDA, SQIVND (reference sequence). This sample is part of a study of T cell changes during pregnancy in multiple sclerosis. The starting material was CD4+ T cells from peripheral blood mononuclear cells, obtained in the first trimester of pregnancy. The clonotype originates from a female donor in good health, enrolled as a control in a pregnancy study. The chain recombines TRBV19 with TRBJ2-3; a weak D match, TRBD2 (6 bases). CDR3 sequence (DNA): TGTGCCAGTAGGGCGGGACTGGGAGATACGCAGTATTTT. Residues: CASRAGLGDTQYF.